Listed here are 22 T cell receptor beta chains from one sample, sequenced in a study of CD8 T cells in Susac syndrome. Reverse transcription of roughly 0.5 to 1 ug RNA used random hexamers. TCRdb independently ran MiXCR on the immunoSEQ multiplex PCR reads; one entry per CDR3 protein. Of about 180,000 distinct CDR3 sequences listed, 85% to 95% are singletons. Material: CD4+ T cells from PBMCs. The receptor set was obtained from a human donor with Susac syndrome.

V usage is TRBV7-2 and J usage is TRBJ1-3; D remains unclear. The V gene's germline CDR1 is SGHTA and CDR2 FQGNSA. The CDR3 extends over 16 amino acids. The ends were cut back, 3 bases at V and 0 bases at J, with 12 bases in the middle. The chain's CDR3 is CASSFPAEVSGNTIYF. CDR3 nucleotide sequence: TGTGCCAGCAGCTTTCCCGCTGAGGTCTCTGGAAACACCATATATTTT.

The V call is TRBV6-6, the J call TRBJ2-7; 8 bases line up with TRBD2. The CDR3 is 14 residues long. From germline, CDR1 is MNHNY and CDR2 SVGAGI (reference sequence). V shed 7 bases, J shed 3 bases, and the junction held 8 bases outside the gene matches. The DNA of the CDR3 is TGTGCCAGCAACGACCGGGGGGGCCGCTACGAGCAGTACTTC. Translating it yields CASNDRGGRYEQYF.

This clonotype was seen only once. The V call is TRBV4-1, the J call TRBJ2-5; 12 positions agree with TRBD2. CDR1 is MGHRA and CDR2 is YSYEKL in the germline V gene. The CDR3 runs to 18 residues. With 4 bases clipped from V and 5 bases from J, the junction kept 14 bases outside the gene matches. The CDR3 protein is CASSLRLAGDQDGETQYF. The CDR3 DNA reads TGCGCCAGCAGCCTACGACTAGCGGGGGACCAAGACGGGGAGACCCAGTACTTC.

This chain uses TRBV12-3 or TRBV12-4 with TRBJ2-3; D unresolved. Trimming shortened V by 6 bases and J by 5 bases, and 6 bases separated the two germline ends. The CDR3 length is 11 residues. The CDR3 region has the DNA TGTGCCAGCAGACTTCGAGATACGCAGTATTTT. It codes for CASRLRDTQYF.

This chain joins TRBV7-9 and TRBJ2-7; 12 bases match TRBD2. This CDR3 comprises 13 residues. J was trimmed by 8 bases and V by 4 bases; bases with no gene match: 3. CDR1 and CDR2 from the germline V gene are SEHNR and FQNEAQ (reference sequence). The CDR3 loop is CASSSTSGGKQYF. The CDR3 region has the DNA TGTGCCAGCAGCTCAACTAGCGGGGGGAAGCAGTACTTC.

The chain links TRBV29-1 to TRBJ1-2; 8 nucleotides align to TRBD1. CDR1 SQVTM and CDR2 ANQGSEA come from the germline V gene. CDR3 size: 13 residues. V gave up 3 bases and J gave up 13 bases; unmatched junction bases: 13. CDR3 residues: CSVEPRQGAGCTF. The CDR3 nucleotides read TGCAGCGTTGAGCCACGGCAGGGGGCCGGTTGCACCTTC. Combining the CDR3 with reference TRBV29-1 and TRBJ1-2 gives the whole variable domain SAVISQKPSRDICQRGTSLTIQCQVDSQVTMMFWYRQQPGQSLTLIATANQGSEATYESGFVIDKFPISRPNLTFSTLTVSNMSPEDSSIYLCSVEPRQGAGCTFGSGTRLTVV.

The genes are TRBV5-4 and TRBJ1-5; D not resolved. There are 16 residues in the CDR3. CDR1 is SGHNT and CDR2 is YYREEE in the germline V gene (reference sequence). V lost 0 bases and J 0 bases, leaving 10 bases between the germline ends. CDR3 DNA sequence: TGTGCCAGCAGCTTGGTTATCGGCGGTAGCAATCAGCCCCAGCATTTT. This codes for CASSLVIGGSNQPQHF.

This chain joins TRBV28 and TRBJ2-3; weak D call: TRBD2 (5 bases). V was clipped by 5 bases and J by 1 base, with 7 bases between them. The germline V gene encodes CDR1 MDHEN and CDR2 SYDVKM. The CDR3 is 13 amino acids. CDR3 loop: CASSAGGTDTQYF. In nucleotides, the CDR3 is TGTGCCAGCAGTGCCGGGGGCACAGATACGCAGTATTTT.

The chain couples TRBV6-6 to TRBJ1-1, with D perhaps TRBD1 (5 bases). The CDR3 has 14 residues. V was trimmed by 7 bases and J by 1 base, leaving 13 bases between them. The germline V gene encodes CDR1 MNHNY and CDR2 SVGAGI (reference sequence). The CDR3 coding sequence is TGTGCCAGCATAGCGGAGGGACGGAACACTGAAGCTTTCTTT. Residues: CASIAEGRNTEAFF.

V and J are TRBV20-1 and TRBJ1-5, with 9 bases matching TRBD1. The germline CDR1 and CDR2 sequences are DFQATT and SNEGSKA (reference sequence). V shed 7 bases, J shed 6 bases, and the junction held 7 bases outside the gene matches. The CDR3 is 13 amino acids. The CDR3 reads CSVMDRGGQPQHF. The CDR3 DNA follows: TGCAGTGTTATGGACAGGGGAGGTCAGCCCCAGCATTTT.

V usage is TRBV6-6 and J usage is TRBJ1-1; D remains unclear. The CDR3 consists of 13 residues. Trimming cost V 6 bases and J 3 bases, with 11 bases left between them. In germline, CDR1 is MNHNY, CDR2 SVGAGI (reference sequence). The CDR3 loop is CASSKRPDTEAFF. CDR3 nucleotides: TGTGCCAGCAGCAAACGACCCGACACTGAAGCTTTCTTT.

This clonotype was counted once. V usage is TRBV6-5 and J usage is TRBJ2-2, with 10 bases matching TRBD2. The CDR3 runs 14 residues. The V segment lost 3 bases and the J segment 6 bases; nucleotides outside the gene matches: 1. CDR1 MNHEY and CDR2 SVGAGI come from the germline V gene. The DNA of the CDR3 is TGTGCCAGCAGTTATAGCGGGGGGCCCGGGGAGCTGTTTTTT. It encodes CASSYSGGPGELFF.

This rearrangement joins TRBV7-6 to TRBJ2-3; no clear D gene. Germline CDR1 and CDR2: SGHVS and FNYEAQ. This CDR3 contains 13 residues. Trimming cost V 3 bases and J 4 bases, with 8 bases left between them. The CDR3 nucleotides read TGTGCCAGCAGCTTGAGTTTCGCAGATACGCAGTATTTT. This sequence encodes CASSLSFADTQYF.

The V gene is TRBV25-1, the J gene TRBJ2-7, with 7 bases that match TRBD2. The CDR3 length is 14 residues. Germline lookup yields CDR1 MGHDK and CDR2 SYGVNS. Losses at the gene ends were 4 bases for V and 5 bases for J; bases not matched to a gene: 8. CDR3 loop: CASSGDYRPNEQYF. CDR3 coding DNA: TGTGCCAGCAGTGGGGACTACCGTCCTAACGAGCAGTACTTC.

J is TRBJ2-5 and V is TRBV7-9; D unclear. Germline V gene lookup returns CDR1 SEHNR and CDR2 FQNEAQ (reference sequence). This CDR3 comprises 17 residues. Trimming pared 0 bases from V and 5 bases from J, leaving 19 bases between. The CDR3 region has the DNA TGTGCCAGCAGCTTAGCGGGAAGCCAGTACAGTAGGGAGACCCAGTACTTC. Translated: CASSLAGSQYSRETQYF.

The chain uses TRBV5-4 and TRBJ2-7, with unresolved D. Germline V gene data show CDR1 as SGHNT and CDR2 as YYREEE (reference sequence). V dropped 3 bases and J dropped 2 bases, with 6 bases sitting between them. This CDR3 has 12 amino acids. The DNA of the CDR3 is TGTGCCAGCAGCTCTAGTACCTACGAGCAGTACTTC. The encoded protein is CASSSSTYEQYF.

The genes are TRBV5-4 and TRBJ1-6, with D possibly matching TRBD1 (6 bases). Germline values: CDR1 SGHNT, CDR2 YYREEE (reference sequence). V lost 4 bases to trimming and J lost 5 bases, with 10 bases between them. The CDR3 loop spans 14 amino acids. DNA of the CDR3: TGTGCCAGCAGCCCGACAGGTCATAATTCACCCCTCCACTTT. It yields the protein CASSPTGHNSPLHF.

The CDR3 loop reads CASSLAASGGAGKTQYF. The CDR3 DNA follows: TGTGCCAGCAGCTTGGCTGCGAGCGGGGGGGCTGGGAAGACCCAGTACTTC. This chain uses TRBV5-4 with TRBJ2-5, with 10 bases lining up with TRBD2. V was clipped by 0 bases and J by 6 bases; unmatched bases: 11. The length of the CDR3 is 17 residues. In germline, CDR1 is SGHNT, CDR2 YYREEE (reference sequence). Drawing the rest from reference TRBV5-4 and TRBJ2-5, the complete variable domain is ETGVTQSPTHLIKTRGQQVTLRCSSQSGHNTVSWYQQALGQGPQFIFQYYREEENGRGNFPPRFSGLQFPNYSSELNVNALELDDSALYLCASSLAASGGAGKTQYFGPGTRLLVL.

The chain combines TRBV5-6 with TRBJ1-5; TRBD1 agrees at 7 bases. The V gene end was trimmed by 4 bases and the J gene end by 5 bases; junction bases not matched to a gene: 3. Per germline, CDR1 SGHDT and CDR2 YYEEEE. The CDR3 has 13 amino acids. CDR3 loop: CASSQGQDQPQHF. For the CDR3, the DNA is TGTGCCAGCAGCCAAGGACAGGATCAGCCCCAGCATTTT.

The chain carries TRBV7-2 and TRBJ1-6; 7 bases match TRBD1. This CDR3 comprises 13 residues. V lost 5 bases and J lost 9; bases outside the gene matches: 4. From germline, CDR1 is SGHTA and CDR2 FQGNSA. CDR3 nucleotides: TGTGCCAGCAGCACTAGACAGGGTTCACCCCTCCACTTT. Translating gives CASSTRQGSPLHF.

The V gene is TRBV20-1, the J gene TRBJ1-2, with unresolved D. Looked up from germline, CDR1 is DFQATT and CDR2 is SNEGSKA (reference sequence). The V gene lost 3 bases and the J gene lost 2 bases, with 7 bases spanning the gap. This CDR3 has 12 residues. The CDR3 sequence: CSASSGNYGYTF. The DNA for the CDR3 is TGCAGTGCTAGCTCTGGGAACTATGGCTACACCTTC.

This clonotype was observed once. The chain joins TRBV20-1 to TRBJ1-1, with 10 nucleotides matching TRBD1. CDR3 length equals 13 residues. Germline lookup yields CDR1 DFQATT and CDR2 SNEGSKA (reference sequence). J was trimmed by 3 bases and V by 5 bases; bases with no gene match: 3. CDR3 DNA sequence: TGCAGTGCTTCGACAGGGGGCTACACTGAAGCTTTCTTT. Amino acids: CSASTGGYTEAFF.